The rows below give T cell receptor beta chains drawn from one sample of a study of T-cell reconstitution after alpha-beta-depleted transplantation in children. TCRdb fed the PCR reads into MiXCR, producing one record per CDR3 protein. The profile shows hundreds of thousands of distinct CDR3 sequences, roughly 15% of them singletons. The sequencing here drew on PBMCs, mostly from graft donor cells, taken 360 days after TCRalphabeta/CD19-depleted stem cell transplant. The receptors originated from a male patient between 5 and 17 years old who had a stem cell transplant for acute lymphoblastic leukemia, so the T cells may come from the graft donor. Both conserved end residues are part of each CDR3. D genes are given only for firm matches. Size tells how often a clone was seen (once, few, many) or the class of an expanded clone, and some rows leave it out.

V	J	size	D	DNA	CDR3
TRBV6-5	TRBJ2-3	NA	TRBD2	TGTGCCAGCAGTTACTCGCTAGCGGGAATAGACCTCACAGATACGCAGTATTTT	CASSYSLAGIDLTDTQYF
TRBV4-2	TRBJ2-2	few	NA	TGTGCCAGCAGACGATCTCGGACTACGAACACCGGGGAGCTGTTTTTT	CASRRSRTTNTGELFF
TRBV15	TRBJ2-7	NA	NA	TGTGCCACCAGCGGTACGTCACAGGGATACGAGCAGTACTTC	CATSGTSQGYEQYF
TRBV12-3/TRBV12-4	TRBJ1-2	NA	TRBD1	TGTGCCAGCAGTTCTCAGGGGGGCCGGGTCTATGGCTACACCTTC	CASSSQGGRVYGYTF
TRBV7-9	TRBJ1-1	few	NA	TGTGCCAGCCCCTCTTCGGGGAACACTGAAGCTTTCTTT	CASPSSGNTEAFF
TRBV7-9	TRBJ2-1	many	NA	TGTGCTTCCCCTGGGCGTCATGAGCAGTTCTTC	CASPGRHEQFF
TRBV20-1	TRBJ2-1	few	NA	TGCAGTGCTAGAAGAGGGCCTAATGAGCAGTTCTTC	CSARRGPNEQFF
TRBV5-6	TRBJ2-7	NA	TRBD2	TGTGCCAGCAGCCTACAGGGACTAGCGTCCTCCTACGAGCAGTACTTC	CASSLQGLASSYEQYF
TRBV7-2	TRBJ1-5	NA	TRBD1	TGTGCCAGCAGCCCTGAGGGTGGGACAGGGTCGTGGCCCCAGCATTTT	CASSPEGGTGSWPQHF
TRBV5-1	TRBJ2-7	NA	TRBD1	TGCGCCAGCAGCTTTGACAGGGACTCCTACGAGCAGTACTTC	CASSFDRDSYEQYF
TRBV27	TRBJ2-7	NA	NA	TGTGCCAGCAGTTTAAGGCCTAGCAGTTACTACGAGCAGTACTTC	CASSLRPSSYYEQYF
TRBV27	TRBJ2-7	NA	TRBD1	TGTGCCAGCAGTACGTATCTCGAGATGGGACAGGGCCCAGGGAGGGCCTACGAGCAGTACTTC	CASSTYLEMGQGPGRAYEQYF
TRBV12-3/TRBV12-4	TRBJ2-7	few	TRBD1	TGTGCCAGCAGCATTTGGCTGGGACAGAGCTCCTACGAGCAGTACTTC	CASSIWLGQSSYEQYF
TRBV15	TRBJ2-1	few	NA	TGTGCCACCAGCAGTGCCCCTAGCTCCTACAATGAGCAGTTCTTC	CATSSAPSSYNEQFF
TRBV15	TRBJ2-1	NA	TRBD2	TGTGCCACCAGCAGAGTGTTGCGCGGGAGCAGCAATGAGCAGTTCTTC	CATSRVLRGSSNEQFF
TRBV5-1	TRBJ2-7	NA	NA	TGCGCCAGCAGCTTGGAGAGACGGTCTACCGACGAGCAGTACTTC	CASSLERRSTDEQYF
TRBV12-3/TRBV12-4	TRBJ2-3	NA	TRBD2	TGTGCCAGCAGTCCACGACGCGGGGGAGGGGATACGCAGTATTTT	CASSPRRGGGDTQYF
TRBV5-1	TRBJ2-1	few	NA	TGCGCCAGCAGCAGGGACGGCAATGAGCAGTTCTTC	CASSRDGNEQFF
TRBV20-1	TRBJ2-1	NA	NA	TGCAGTGCTAGAAATGTGTTCTTC	CSARNVFF
TRBV5-1	TRBJ2-7	few	NA	TGCGCCAGCAGCTTGGGGGGGTCGAGGGGTTACGAGCAGTACTTC	CASSLGGSRGYEQYF
TRBV5-1	TRBJ2-7	many	NA	TGCGCCAGCAGCTTGGACGGCTCCTACGAGCAGTACTTC	CASSLDGSYEQYF
TRBV3-1	TRBJ2-1	few	NA	TGTGCCAGCAGCCAAGTTCTAGCCTCCAATGAGCAGTTCTTC	CASSQVLASNEQFF
TRBV4-1	TRBJ2-5	few	NA	TGCGCCAGCAGCCGCATTGACTTTGAAGAGACCCAGTACTTC	CASSRIDFEETQYF
TRBV7-9	TRBJ2-3	NA	TRBD1	TGTGCCAGCAGCTTAGTTGGACAGGGGAGTACAGATACGCAGTATTTT	CASSLVGQGSTDTQYF
TRBV6-5	TRBJ2-3	NA	NA	TGTGCCAGCAGTTCCCTTCGCGGGAGCACAGATACGCAGTATTTT	CASSSLRGSTDTQYF
TRBV29-1	TRBJ2-2	few	NA	TGCAGCGTTGGTGGCAAGAACACCGGGGAGCTGTTTTTT	CSVGGKNTGELFF
TRBV29-1	TRBJ2-5	NA	TRBD2	TGCAGCGTTAGACTAGCGGGCGAACAAGAGACCCAGTACTTC	CSVRLAGEQETQYF
TRBV7-3	TRBJ2-1	many	TRBD1	TGTGCCAGCAGACCTCAGGGGGCGCTGAATGAGCAGTTCTTC	CASRPQGALNEQFF
TRBV10-3	TRBJ1-2	NA	TRBD1	TGTGCCATCAGTGCCCAACTACAGGGGGCGGTCGGCTACACCTTC	CAISAQLQGAVGYTF
TRBV13	TRBJ2-3	few	TRBD2	TGTGCCAGCACCACTAGAGGGCTAGCGGGATACTCAGATACGCAGTATTTT	CASTTRGLAGYSDTQYF
TRBV12-3/TRBV12-4	TRBJ2-3	NA	NA	TGTGCCAGCAGCTTGGACTCGGGGCATACGCAGTATTTT	CASSLDSGHTQYF
TRBV12-3/TRBV12-4	TRBJ1-5	NA	NA	TGTGCCAGCAGTTTTTCAGGGCGCAATCAGCCCCAGCATTTT	CASSFSGRNQPQHF
TRBV11-1	TRBJ2-2	few	TRBD2	TGTGCCAGCAGCCCAGATCCTAGCGGGAGGGCAGGCACCGGGGAGCTGTTTTTT	CASSPDPSGRAGTGELFF
TRBV12-3/TRBV12-4	TRBJ2-3	NA	NA	TGTGCCAGCAGTGTTACAGGGACGCAGTATTTT	CASSVTGTQYF
TRBV29-1	TRBJ1-2	NA	NA	TGCAGCGTTGTGACCGACCAACAGGGATTTGGCTACACCTTC	CSVVTDQQGFGYTF
TRBV10-3	TRBJ2-3	many	NA	TGTGCCATCAGTGACGGGACTACAGATACGCAGTATTTT	CAISDGTTDTQYF
TRBV4-2	TRBJ2-7	many	TRBD2	TGTGCCAGCAGCCATGAAGGGACTAGCGGGAGTAACGAGCAGTACTTC	CASSHEGTSGSNEQYF
TRBV4-2	TRBJ2-3	few	NA	TGTGCCAGCAGCCAAGGGGGTATCGGCACAGATACGCAGTATTTT	CASSQGGIGTDTQYF
TRBV6-1	TRBJ2-7	few	TRBD2	TGTGCCAGCAGAGGACTAGCGGGATCGGGAGAGCAGTACTTC	CASRGLAGSGEQYF
TRBV27	TRBJ2-7	NA	NA	TGTGCCAGCCTTAAGGCATGGGCCCCCTACGAGCAGTACTTC	CASLKAWAPYEQYF
TRBV4-2	TRBJ2-6	NA	NA	TGTGCCAGCAGCCAAGAGGCCAGCTCTGGGGCCAACGTCCTGACTTTC	CASSQEASSGANVLTF
TRBV12-5	TRBJ1-5	few	NA	TGTGCTAGTGGTTTGGTAACAGATAATCAGCCCCAGCATTTT	CASGLVTDNQPQHF
TRBV19	TRBJ2-1	many	TRBD2	TGTGCCAGTAATCGACTAGCGGGAGGGAATGAGCAGTTCTTC	CASNRLAGGNEQFF
TRBV21-1	TRBJ2-5	few	NA	TGTGCCAGCACAGGTGAAGTACTAGAGACCCAGTACTTC	CASTGEVLETQYF
TRBV7-9	TRBJ2-1	NA	NA	TGTGCCAGCAGCTTAGTCGGGAGTTACAACAATGAGCAGTTCTTC	CASSLVGSYNNEQFF
TRBV27	TRBJ2-7	NA	TRBD1	TGTGCCAGCAATACGGGACAGGGGCCTCACGAGCAGTACTTC	CASNTGQGPHEQYF
TRBV7-9	TRBJ2-5	few	NA	TGTGCCAGCAGCTCACAGGGTCTATGGGGCCAAGAGACCCAGTACTTC	CASSSQGLWGQETQYF
TRBV4-2	TRBJ2-1	few	TRBD1	TGTGCCAGCAGCCACGACGGGACAGGGGGCTACAGTGAGCAGTTCTTC	CASSHDGTGGYSEQFF
TRBV10-3	TRBJ2-1	few	TRBD2	TGTGCCATCAATGGGGGTAGCGGGAGCTCCTACAATGAGCAGTTCTTC	CAINGGSGSSYNEQFF
TRBV27	TRBJ1-6	few	TRBD1	TGTGCCAGCAGGACAGGGTGGTATAATTCACCCCTCCACTTT	CASRTGWYNSPLHF
TRBV7-3	TRBJ2-5	few	NA	TGTGCCAGCAGCTTCCTAGGGGGGGACCATCAAGAGACCCAGTACTTC	CASSFLGGDHQETQYF
TRBV2	TRBJ2-3	few	TRBD2	TGTGCCACGTTAGCGGGAGGAGGGACGCAGTATTTT	CATLAGGGTQYF
TRBV5-1	TRBJ1-1	few	NA	TGCGCCAGCAGCTTGGGGCAGGCCTCGTGGGCTTTCTTT	CASSLGQASWAFF
TRBV18	TRBJ1-1	NA	TRBD1	TGTGCCAGCTCACAGGGGACAGGCGCCCGGCGGAACACTGAAGCTTTCTTT	CASSQGTGARRNTEAFF
TRBV12-3/TRBV12-4	TRBJ1-4	many	NA	TGTGCCAGCAGTTTCGCGGGGGCATCTAATGAAAAACTGTTTTTT	CASSFAGASNEKLFF
TRBV29-1	TRBJ2-3	NA	TRBD2	TGCAGCGTCCTGTACGGCCGTTCTGGGACTAGCGGGAGGACAGATACGCAGTATTTT	CSVLYGRSGTSGRTDTQYF
TRBV24-1	TRBJ1-1	few	NA	TGTGCCACCAGTGGGCCAGTGAACACTGAAGCTTTCTTT	CATSGPVNTEAFF
TRBV7-9	TRBJ2-7	NA	TRBD2	TGTGCCAGCAGCTTAGCGAGGCTAGCGGGAGAATACGAGCAGTACTTC	CASSLARLAGEYEQYF
TRBV7-8	TRBJ2-7	NA	TRBD2	TGTGCCAGCAGCCCCATAGCGGGAGTAGGGACCTACGAGCAGTACTTC	CASSPIAGVGTYEQYF